One sample yielded the 31 T cell receptor beta chains listed below, sequenced in a study of cytomegalovirus exposure and HLA in healthy donors. With 60 Vbeta and 13 Jbeta primers, the PCR was carried out. TCRdb's copy holds only in-frame clones and misses some; the assay was immunoSEQ multiplex PCR. The sample holds a few hundred thousand clones, 80% seen once. Sample: PBMCs. These receptors were obtained from a girl aged 2-15 years in good health and CMV-seronegative.

This chain uses TRBV6-5 with TRBJ2-1, with TRBD1 as a possible D gene (6 bases). V was pared by 2 bases and J by 5 bases, with 10 bases between. CDR1 and CDR2 from the germline V gene are MNHEY and SVGAGI. CDR3 length: 14 residues. The CDR3 DNA follows: TGTGCCAGCAGTTACCAGACAGGCAACAATGAGCAGTTCTTC. It specifies CASSYQTGNNEQFF.

CDR3 loop: CASSFRQDQETQYF. CDR3 coding DNA: TGTGCCAGCAGCTTCCGACAGGACCAAGAGACCCAGTACTTC. J is TRBJ2-5 and V is TRBV13, with D possibly matching TRBD1 (6 bases). Trimming left V 3 bases short and J 0 bases short, with 8 bases between. This CDR3 has 14 residues. Germline values: CDR1 PRHDT, CDR2 FYEKMQ (reference sequence).

The chain has TRBV19 and TRBJ2-7; possible D gene TRBD2, 6 bases. Deletions cut 5 bases from V and 3 bases from J, with 17 bases between. This CDR3 has 15 amino acids. Germline-derived CDR1 and CDR2 are LNHDA and SQIVND (reference sequence). CDR3: CASSPREAGVYEQYF. The CDR3 nucleotides read TGTGCCAGTAGTCCCCGGGAAGCGGGTGTCTACGAGCAGTACTTC.

This clone was seen once. The chain carries TRBV19 and TRBJ1-5; D may be TRBD1 (6 bases). V dropped 6 bases and J dropped 6 bases, with 15 bases sitting between them. Germline CDR1 LNHDA, CDR2 SQIVND (reference sequence). The CDR3 is 14 residues long. The CDR3 DNA reads as TGTGCCAGTAGCACCCCAGGGGAGGGTCAGCCCCAGCATTTT. This translates into CASSTPGEGQPQHF. Complete variable domain (other parts from reference TRBV19 and TRBJ1-5): DGGITQSPKYLFRKEGQNVTLSCEQNLNHDAMYWYRQDPGQGLRLIYYSQIVNDFQKGDIAEGYSVSREKKESFPLTVTSAQKNPTAFYLCASSTPGEGQPQHFGDGTRLSIL.

This chain uses TRBV7-8 with TRBJ2-2, with TRBD2 identical over 12 bases. CDR3 size: 16 residues. Germline CDR1 is SGHVS and CDR2 is FQNEAQ. Trimming removed 4 bases from V and 6 bases from J; junction bases left unmatched: 6. The CDR3, as DNA: TGTGCCAGCAGCTATCCTAGCGGGGGGGCCGCCGGGGAGCTGTTTTTT. It is translated as CASSYPSGGAAGELFF.

V gene TRBV28 combines with J gene TRBJ2-5; possible D gene TRBD2, 5 bases. The germline V gene encodes CDR1 MDHEN and CDR2 SYDVKM. The CDR3 runs 14 residues. Deletions cut 5 bases from V and 0 bases from J, with 10 bases between. CDR3: CASSTRGYQETQYF. The CDR3 nucleotides read TGTGCCAGCAGTACCCGGGGATACCAAGAGACCCAGTACTTC.

This chain uses TRBV4-1 with TRBJ2-2, with a tentative D call TRBD2 (5 bases). The CDR3 length is 19 residues. The germline CDR1 and CDR2 sequences are MGHRA and YSYEKL. The V end was cut by 4 bases, the J end by 3 bases, with 24 bases between. Here the CDR3 reads CASSRPTGKVRMYTGELFF. In DNA form, the CDR3 reads TGCGCCAGCAGCCGCCCCACCGGGAAGGTGAGAATGTACACCGGGGAGCTGTTTTTT.

The rearrangement joins TRBV19 to TRBJ1-2; TRBD1 is a possible D gene (6 bases). The CDR3 is 13 residues long. Per germline, CDR1 LNHDA and CDR2 SQIVND (reference sequence). Trimming cost V 10 bases and J 7 bases, with 19 bases left between them. CDR3 sequence: CATRGGPTGGYTF. DNA for the CDR3: TGTGCCACCAGGGGCGGTCCCACTGGTGGCTACACCTTC.

This chain uses TRBV18 with TRBJ2-5; tentative D call: TRBD2 (5 bases). V was trimmed by 4 bases and J by 5 bases, leaving 14 bases between them. Germline V gene sequence: CDR1 KGHSH, CDR2 LQKENI. The CDR3 has 14 amino acids. CDR3 region: CASSRGSRWETQYF. The CDR3 nucleotides read TGTGCCAGCTCACGAGGGAGCCGGTGGGAGACCCAGTACTTC.

This clone was recorded once. The genes are TRBV7-2 and TRBJ2-7, with 8 bases aligning to TRBD2. Germline CDR1 and CDR2: SGHTA and FQGNSA. This CDR3 is built from 17 residues. Trimming removed 1 base from V and 3 bases from J; junction bases left unmatched: 11. CDR3 bases: TGTGCCAGCAGCTTAGTGTTTGGGATGCGGGAGGACTACGAGCAGTACTTC. Protein product: CASSLVFGMREDYEQYF.

This clone was seen once. The chain uses TRBV19 and TRBJ2-2; D may be TRBD2 (5 bases). Germline V gene sequence: CDR1 LNHDA, CDR2 SQIVND (reference sequence). The CDR3 length is 13 residues. Trimming stripped 8 bases from V and 5 bases from J, with 12 bases between. CDR3 DNA sequence: TGTGCCAGTCGACGGGGTCTGACCGGGGAGCTGTTTTTT. Translating it yields CASRRGLTGELFF.

The V call is TRBV5-1, the J call TRBJ1-4; a weak D match, TRBD1 (5 bases). Trimming left V 4 bases short and J 3 bases short, with 13 bases between. This CDR3 spans 15 amino acids. The germline CDR1 and CDR2 sequences are SGHRS and YFSETQ. The CDR3 loop is CASSAEGRPNEKLFF. In DNA, the CDR3 is TGCGCCAGCAGCGCGGAGGGGCGCCCTAATGAAAAACTGTTTTTT.

This rearrangement joins TRBV28 to TRBJ2-7, with 14 bases aligning to TRBD2. The CDR3 covers 16 residues. V lost 3 bases to trimming and J lost 4 bases; unmatched junction nucleotides: 5. Germline values: CDR1 MDHEN, CDR2 SYDVKM. The CDR3 is CASSFGTSGSRYEQYF. DNA for the CDR3: TGTGCCAGCAGTTTCGGGACTAGCGGGAGTAGGTACGAGCAGTACTTC.

This rearrangement joins TRBV5-4 to TRBJ1-5; D is unresolved. This CDR3 has 14 amino acids. V dropped 0 bases and J dropped 5 bases, with 9 bases sitting between them. In germline, CDR1 is SGHNT, CDR2 YYREEE (reference sequence). For the CDR3, the DNA is TGTGCCAGCAGCTTGGCGCCCGGGGATCAGCCCCAGCATTTT. This gives the protein CASSLAPGDQPQHF.

V and J are TRBV5-8 and TRBJ2-7; weak D call: TRBD2 (6 bases). Germline CDR1 and CDR2: SGHTS and YDEGEE. This CDR3 is built from 13 residues. Trimming shortened V by 10 bases and J by 7 bases, and 21 bases separated the two germline ends. The CDR3 coding sequence is TGTGCCCAAGCTCGGGACTTATCTAGGGAGCAGTACTTC. It yields the protein CAQARDLSREQYF. The full variable domain, its missing parts supplied by reference TRBV5-8 and TRBJ2-7, is EAGVTQSPTHLIKTRGQQATLRCSPISGHTSVYWYQQALGLGLQFLLWYDEGEERNRGNFPPRFSGRQFPNYSSELNVNALELEDSALYLCAQARDLSREQYFGPGTRLTVT.

The CDR3 coding sequence is TGTGCCAGCAGCGCTGACCTGATCTGGGGCGGGAAGACCCAGTACTTC. It is translated as CASSADLIWGGKTQYF. The chain carries TRBV7-6 and TRBJ2-5; tentative D call: TRBD2 (6 bases). The germline CDR1 and CDR2 sequences are SGHVS and FNYEAQ. The CDR3 runs to 16 residues. The V end lost 5 bases, the J end lost 6 bases, and 22 bases lay between the germline ends.

This rearrangement joins TRBV4-1 to TRBJ2-3; 10 positions match TRBD2. Unmatched junction bases numbered 3, after V lost 4 bases and J lost 2 bases. The V gene's germline CDR1 is MGHRA and CDR2 YSYEKL. The CDR3 has 15 residues. Written as DNA, the CDR3 is TGCGCCAGCAGCCGTCTAGCGGGAGTCACAGATACGCAGTATTTT. Its protein product is CASSRLAGVTDTQYF.

In DNA form, the CDR3 reads TGTGCCAGCGGGGGATGCCCGGGACACCCTCGGTCTAAGGGCTCCTATAATTCACCCCTCCACTTT. Translating it yields CASGGCPGHPRSKGSYNSPLHF. This chain links TRBV7-7 with TRBJ1-6; tentatively, D is TRBD1 (6 bases). The CDR3 consists of 22 residues. From germline, CDR1 is SSHAT and CDR2 FNYEAQ (reference sequence). V lost 8 bases and J 0 bases, leaving 32 bases between the germline ends.

V and J are TRBV20-1 and TRBJ1-6, with a possible D match to TRBD1 (5 bases). CDR1 and CDR2 from the germline V gene are DFQATT and SNEGSKA (reference sequence). The V end lost 2 bases, the J end lost 9 bases, and 5 bases lay between the germline ends. The CDR3 is made up of 11 amino acids. As DNA, the CDR3 is TGCAGTGCTAGAACAGGTTCACCCCTCCACTTT. Protein product: CSARTGSPLHF.

The J gene is TRBJ1-5, the V gene TRBV2; 7 positions agree with TRBD1. This CDR3 comprises 14 residues. Germline CDR1 and CDR2: SNHLY and FYNNEI. After removal of 6 bases from V and 6 bases from J, the junction contained 8 bases not matched to a gene. In DNA form, the CDR3 reads TGTGCCAGCAGCTCCCAGGGGGGACCTCAGCCCCAGCATTTT. It specifies CASSSQGGPQPQHF.

This clone has a single count. The CDR3, as DNA: TGCGCCAGCAACCCATTACAGGGGGGGCCCTACGAGCAGTACTTC. Translated: CASNPLQGGPYEQYF. This sequence joins TRBV10-2 and TRBJ2-7, with D perhaps TRBD1 (8 bases). The CDR3 runs 15 residues. V lost 7 bases and J lost 2, with 18 bases in between. Germline values: CDR1 WSHSY, CDR2 SAAADI.

V is TRBV28 and J is TRBJ1-6; maybe TRBD1 (6 bases). Germline-derived CDR1 and CDR2 are MDHEN and SYDVKM. The CDR3 has 13 amino acids. V lost 8 bases and J 4 bases, leaving 9 bases between the germline ends. This CDR3 reads CASRQGYNSPLHF. CDR3 DNA sequence: TGTGCCAGCCGCCAGGGGTATAATTCACCCCTCCACTTT.

The chain recombines TRBV6-5 with TRBJ1-4, with D unclear. From germline, CDR1 is MNHEY and CDR2 SVGAGI. The V gene lost 0 bases and the J gene lost 5 bases, with 7 bases spanning the gap. The CDR3 totals 14 residues. The CDR3 protein is CASSYSVGNEKLFF. The CDR3 nucleotides read TGTGCCAGCAGTTACTCCGTTGGCAATGAAAAACTGTTTTTT.

The CDR3 loop reads CASSTLVGHNEQFF. The CDR3 DNA reads TGTGCCAGCAGTACCCTAGTGGGGCACAATGAGCAGTTCTTC. The chain combines TRBV2 with TRBJ2-1; D may be TRBD1 (5 bases). The germline V and J ends were trimmed by 5 bases and 5 bases, with 13 bases remaining between them. CDR3 length: 14 residues. Germline CDR1 and CDR2: SNHLY and FYNNEI.

V gene TRBV28 combines with J gene TRBJ2-4; TRBD1 matches at 8 bases. The CDR3 has 14 amino acids. Germline CDR1 MDHEN, CDR2 SYDVKM. V gave up 6 bases and J gave up 8 bases; unmatched junction bases: 9. CDR3 sequence (DNA): TGTGCCAGCAGCCCTGGACAGGGTACGGACATTCAGTACTTC. This translates into CASSPGQGTDIQYF.

V is TRBV5-1 and J is TRBJ2-7; TRBD1 aligns across 8 bases. The CDR3 spans 18 residues. Germline V gives CDR1 SGHRS, CDR2 YFSETQ. The junction had 13 bases not matched to a gene; V was cut back by 2 bases and J by 0 bases. CDR3 region: CASSLRPQGAQVSYEQYF. CDR3 nucleotide sequence: TGCGCCAGCAGCTTAAGACCTCAGGGGGCTCAAGTCTCCTACGAGCAGTACTTC.

About this clone: The sample contains more than one DNA sequence encoding this CDR3. V usage is TRBV30 and J usage is TRBJ2-1; no clear D gene. The CDR3 loop spans 11 amino acids. Germline V gene data show CDR1 as GTSNPN and CDR2 as SVGIG (reference sequence). Trimming removed 3 bases from V and 3 bases from J, with 3 bases in between. The CDR3 sequence is CAWSNYNEQFF. The CDR3 DNA is TGTGCCTGGAGCAACTACAATGAGCAGTTCTTC.

The chain uses TRBV28 and TRBJ1-2; D perhaps matches TRBD1 (6 bases). The CDR3 consists of 14 residues. V was trimmed by 5 bases and J by 4 bases, leaving 14 bases between them. CDR1 is MDHEN, CDR2 SYDVKM, per germline. The CDR3 sequence: CASSEGHRTYGYTF. Written as DNA, the CDR3 is TGTGCCAGCAGTGAGGGACACCGGACCTATGGCTACACCTTC.

V gene TRBV20-1 combines with J gene TRBJ1-3; no clear D. V was cut by 5 bases and J by 4 bases, with 6 bases left in between. Per germline, CDR1 DFQATT and CDR2 SNEGSKA (reference sequence). The CDR3 has 11 residues. For the CDR3, the DNA is TGCAGTGCTGCCTACGGAAACACCATATATTTT. Encoded protein: CSAAYGNTIYF.

This rearrangement joins TRBV5-1 to TRBJ2-1; TRBD1 aligns across 7 bases. The V gene end was trimmed by 6 bases and the J gene end by 5 bases; junction bases not matched to a gene: 17. The CDR3 contains 17 residues. Germline assignment: CDR1 SGHRS and CDR2 YFSETQ. Here the CDR3 DNA reads TGCGCCAGCACCAGCTTCTCTCAGGGGGTGGGGGACAATGAGCAGTTCTTC. This encodes CASTSFSQGVGDNEQFF.

The genes are TRBV10-1 and TRBJ2-2, with TRBD2 matching over 11 bases. CDR1 and CDR2 from the germline V gene are WNHNN and SYGVQD (reference sequence). The V segment lost 3 bases and the J segment 5 bases; nucleotides outside the gene matches: 5. The CDR3 consists of 16 residues. The DNA for the CDR3 is TGCGCCAGCAGTGATACTAGCGGGAGATTAACCGGGGAGCTGTTTTTT. Protein: CASSDTSGRLTGELFF.